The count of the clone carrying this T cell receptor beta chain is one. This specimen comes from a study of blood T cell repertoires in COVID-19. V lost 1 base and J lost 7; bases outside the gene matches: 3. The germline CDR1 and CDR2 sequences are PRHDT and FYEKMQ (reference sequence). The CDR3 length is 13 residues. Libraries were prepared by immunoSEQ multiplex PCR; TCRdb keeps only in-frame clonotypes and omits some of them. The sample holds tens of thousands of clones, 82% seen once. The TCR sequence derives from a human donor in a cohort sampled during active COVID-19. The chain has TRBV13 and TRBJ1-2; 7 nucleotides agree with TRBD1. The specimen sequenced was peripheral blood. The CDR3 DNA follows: TGTGCCAGCAGCTTAGCGACAGGGACTGGCTACACCTTC. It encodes CASSLATGTGYTF.